The 31 T cell receptor beta chains listed next were all sequenced from one sample in a study of blood T cells in healthy people across ages (dated by TCRdb to the mid-2010s). Library preparation used 5' RACE. The reads were generated on an Illumina HiSeq 2500. A second PCR of about 6 to 11 cycles was performed with a sample-barcoded 5' primer and a J-beta primer mix. TCRdb reworked the public reads: Q25 trimming with fastp, MiXCR clone assembly, productive beta chains retained. Each record represents a unique CDR3 protein, reported with the most common genes and DNA among its rows. The sample table shows 850,000 to 1,300,000 distinct CDR3 sequences, and more than 40% are seen once. Over 15% of the sample comes from the top ten. Sequenced input: blood. Receptors were obtained from a woman between 55 and 75 years old in good health.

At least ten counts were recorded for this clonotype. This sequence joins TRBV11-1 and TRBJ2-3; 10 positions match TRBD1. Trimming removed 4 bases from V and 6 bases from J; junction bases left unmatched: 4. CDR3 size: 14 residues. The germline V gene has CDR1 SGHAT and CDR2 FQDESV (reference sequence). As DNA, the CDR3 is TGTGCCAGCAGCTCTGGGACAGGGGTGGATACGCAGTATTTT. This translates into CASSSGTGVDTQYF. Full variable domain (remainder filled in from reference TRBV11-1 and TRBJ2-3): EAEVAQSPRYKITEKSQAVAFWCDPISGHATLYWYRQILGQGPELLVQFQDESVVDDSQLPKDRFSAERLKGVDSTLKIQPAELGDSAMYLCASSSGTGVDTQYFGPGTRLTVL.

The V call is TRBV5-1, the J call TRBJ2-1; D possibly corresponds to TRBD2 (6 bases). This CDR3 spans 17 amino acids. Per the germline V gene, CDR1 is SGHRS and CDR2 is YFSETQ. The germline V and J ends were trimmed by 4 bases and 0 bases, with 17 bases remaining between them. CDR3 DNA: TGCGCCAGCAGCCCCGGGTTTACCGGGAGCTCCTACAATGAGCAGTTCTTC. Translation gives CASSPGFTGSSYNEQFF.

In its sample, this clonotype was seen a few times. The chain combines TRBV24-1 with TRBJ2-7, with 9 bases matching TRBD1. The CDR3 has 16 residues. Trimming took 4 bases from V and 6 from J; bases not matched to a gene: 12. The V gene's germline CDR1 is KGHDR and CDR2 SFDVKD. DNA for the CDR3: TGTGCCACCAGTGACCCAGGACAGGGGATGCGTCGCGAGCAGTACTTC. This translates into CATSDPGQGMRREQYF.

The V gene is TRBV5-1, the J gene TRBJ2-1, with 9 bases lining up with TRBD1. Germline CDR1 is SGHRS and CDR2 is YFSETQ. V lost 5 bases and J lost 8; bases outside the gene matches: 8. The CDR3 is 14 amino acids. CDR3 protein: CASRNWDRDHEQFF. The CDR3 nucleotides read TGCGCCAGCAGGAATTGGGACAGGGATCATGAGCAGTTCTTC.

The chain couples TRBV29-1 to TRBJ2-7; no firm D call. The CDR3 has 15 residues. The V and J ends lost 2 bases and 0 bases respectively, with 14 bases between them. CDR1 and CDR2 (germline): SQVTM, ANQGSEA. The CDR3: CSVEIKARSSYEQYF. The CDR3 DNA reads as TGCAGCGTTGAAATAAAGGCCCGGAGCTCCTACGAGCAGTACTTC.

CDR3 nucleotides: TGTGCCAGCACTACTTCGGCGGGTGAGCAGTTCTTC. Translated, it gives CASTTSAGEQFF. The chain recombines TRBV28 with TRBJ2-1, with TRBD2 as a possible D gene (5 bases). Between the trimmed V and J ends, which lost 7 bases and 9 bases, there was a span of 13 bases. The CDR3 is 12 residues long. Germline loops: CDR1 MDHEN, CDR2 SYDVKM. The whole variable domain, filled in from reference TRBV28 and TRBJ2-1, reads DVKVTQSSRYLVKRTGEKVFLECVQDMDHENMFWYRQDPGLGLRLIYFSYDVKMKEKGDIPEGYSVSREKKERFSLILESASTNQTSMYLCASTTSAGEQFFGPGTRLTVL.

CDR3 region: CSVEVSSISYNEQFF. The CDR3 DNA sequence: TGCAGCGTTGAAGTTTCAAGTATCTCCTACAATGAGCAGTTCTTC. This chain links TRBV29-1 with TRBJ2-1; D is unresolved. The CDR3 runs to 15 residues. Trimming cost V 1 base and J 0 bases, with 10 bases left between them. Germline V CDR1 and CDR2: SQVTM, ANQGSEA.

This clonotype has a count of ten or more. CDR3 DNA sequence: TGTGCCACCAGTGACACGTCCTACGAGCAGTACTTC. It yields the protein CATSDTSYEQYF. The chain links TRBV24-1 to TRBJ2-7; D is undetermined. CDR1 is KGHDR and CDR2 is SFDVKD in the germline V gene. This CDR3 spans 12 amino acids. The ends were cut back, 4 bases at V and 1 base at J, with 4 bases in the middle.

This clonotype appeared a few times. V gene TRBV14 combines with J gene TRBJ2-7; TRBD2 matches 9 bases. This CDR3 has 14 residues. The trim removed 5 bases at V and 3 bases at J, leaving 5 bases unmatched. CDR1 is SGHDN, CDR2 FVKESK, per germline. The CDR3 spells CASSFSGGLYEQYF. CDR3 nucleotide sequence: TGTGCCAGCAGCTTTAGCGGGGGACTCTACGAGCAGTACTTC.

V usage is TRBV20-1 and J usage is TRBJ2-1; TRBD2 might be the D (6 bases). The germline V gene has CDR1 DFQATT and CDR2 SNEGSKA (reference sequence). The V gene lost 1 base and the J gene lost 1 base, with 11 bases spanning the gap. This CDR3 spans 15 amino acids. The CDR3 DNA follows: TGCAGTGCTAGAGTCGGACTAAATTCCTACAATGAGCAGTTCTTC. Its protein is CSARVGLNSYNEQFF.

CDR3 protein: CAISDGIGDTQYF. DNA of the CDR3: TGTGCCATCAGTGATGGGATAGGCGATACGCAGTATTTT. This chain uses TRBV10-3 with TRBJ2-3; D ambiguous. The CDR3 totals 13 residues. The ends were cut back, 3 bases at V and 6 bases at J, with 10 bases in the middle. Germline assignment: CDR1 ENHRY and CDR2 SYGVKD.

This clonotype was seen more than once but under ten times. The CDR3 protein is CSARDLDRSVETQFF. The CDR3 bases are TGCAGTGCTAGAGATCTCGACAGGTCTGTGGAGACCCAGTTCTTC. V and J are TRBV20-1 and TRBJ2-5; tentative D call: TRBD1 (6 bases). The end of the DNA fits TRBJ2-1 better, so the J call may be wrong. The CDR3 runs to 15 residues. The germline V gene encodes CDR1 DFQATT and CDR2 SNEGSKA (reference sequence).

This clonotype showed up just a few times. J is TRBJ2-1 and V is TRBV10-3; D is unclear. Germline V gene data show CDR1 as ENHRY and CDR2 as SYGVKD. Trimming removed 2 bases at V and 5 bases at J, with 16 bases between. The CDR3 runs to 16 residues. The CDR3 sequence: CAISEAPLDGDNEQFF. The CDR3, as DNA: TGTGCCATCAGTGAGGCGCCACTCGACGGAGACAATGAGCAGTTCTTC.

The rearrangement joins TRBV20-1 to TRBJ2-7; D is undetermined. Germline CDR1 is DFQATT and CDR2 is SNEGSKA (reference sequence). V dropped 2 bases and J dropped 7 bases, with 9 bases sitting between them. The CDR3 consists of 11 residues. This CDR3 is CSARRTAEQYF. In nucleotides, the CDR3 is TGCAGTGCTAGAAGGACGGCGGAGCAGTACTTC.

This chain connects TRBV7-9 to TRBJ1-1; tentatively, D is TRBD1 (5 bases). Germline V gene lookup returns CDR1 SEHNR and CDR2 FQNEAQ (reference sequence). V was clipped by 7 bases and J by 7 bases, with 16 bases between them. This CDR3 comprises 13 residues. CDR3 residues: CASTRGDLGEAFF. The CDR3 bases are TGTGCCAGCACCCGCGGGGACCTGGGTGAAGCTTTCTTT. Supplemented by reference TRBV7-9 and TRBJ1-1, the full variable domain reads DTGVSQNPRHKITKRGQNVTFRCDPISEHNRLYWYRQTLGQGPEFLTYFQNEAQLEKSRLLSDRFSAERPKGSFSTLEIQRTEQGDSAMYLCASTRGDLGEAFFGQGTRLTVV.

J is TRBJ2-1 and V is TRBV2; 7 nucleotides line up with TRBD1. CDR3 length equals 14 residues. V was pared by 6 bases and J by 4 bases, with 6 bases of the junction left unmatched. Germline V lookup: CDR1 SNHLY, CDR2 FYNNEI. The CDR3 loop reads CASRTGTAYNEQFF. CDR3 DNA sequence: TGTGCCAGCAGAACCGGGACAGCATACAATGAGCAGTTCTTC.

Worth noting for this clonotype: Germline is not matched at one junction end, which may reflect a read error. The V gene is TRBV7-9, the J gene TRBJ2-1; 8 bases align to TRBD1. The germline V gene encodes CDR1 SEHNR and CDR2 FQNEAQ (reference sequence). CDR3 length: 19 amino acids. CDR3 bases: TGTGCCAGCAGCGCCCCCCGGACAGGGAACGTAAACTCCCACAATGAGCAGTTCTTC. This codes for CASSAPRTGNVNSHNEQFF.

The chain carries TRBV29-1 and TRBJ2-3; 8 bases line up with TRBD1. CDR3 size: 12 residues. Germline CDR1 is SQVTM and CDR2 is ANQGSEA. The J segment lost 4 bases and the V segment lost 8 bases, leaving 5 bases of the junction unmatched. For the CDR3, the DNA is TGCAGCTGGGTCAGGGGGCCAGATACGCAGTATTTT. It yields the protein CSWVRGPDTQYF.

V and J are TRBV5-1 and TRBJ2-5, with 8 nucleotides matching TRBD1. CDR1 and CDR2 from the germline V gene are SGHRS and YFSETQ. J lost 1 base, V lost 3 bases, and 8 bases had no gene match. CDR3 length: 16 amino acids. CDR3 residues: CASSSDRGLPQETQYF. In DNA form, the CDR3 reads TGCGCCAGCAGCTCCGACAGGGGACTCCCCCAAGAGACCCAGTACTTC. The entire variable domain, with the rest obtained from reference TRBV5-1 and TRBJ2-5, is as follows: KAGVTQTPRYLIKTRGQQVTLSCSPISGHRSVSWYQQTPGQGLQFLFEYFSETQRNKGNFPGRFSGRQFSNSRSEMNVSTLELGDSALYLCASSSDRGLPQETQYFGPGTRLLVL.

The chain joins TRBV21-1 to TRBJ2-3; the table's D gene call, TRBD1, was not cross checked with the DNA. TRBV21-1 is listed as a pseudogene. The length of the CDR3 is 18 residues. The CDR3 coding sequence is TGTGCCAGCAGCAAAAGATTCCTAAAAGGACAGGGGGTAGATACGCAGTATTTT. This gives the protein CASSKRFLKGQGVDTQYF.

This clonotype turned up a few times. The chain carries TRBV11-3 and TRBJ2-3, with 14 positions matching TRBD2. V dropped 4 bases and J dropped 5; count of bases not matched to a gene: 14. The germline V gene has CDR1 SGHNT and CDR2 YENEEA. This CDR3 has 19 residues. In DNA form, the CDR3 reads TGTGCCAGCAGCTATTACATTGGGACTAGCGGGAGTCGCGAAGATACGCAGTATTTT. Translating gives CASSYYIGTSGSREDTQYF. The full variable domain, rest sourced from reference TRBV11-3 and TRBJ2-3, is EAGVVQSPRYKIIEKKQPVAFWCNPISGHNTLYWYLQNLGQGPELLIRYENEEAVDDSQLPKDRFSAERLKGVDSTLKIQPAELGDSAVYLCASSYYIGTSGSREDTQYFGPGTRLTVL.

This clonotype has just a few counts. This chain connects TRBV15 to TRBJ1-1, with D unclear. In germline, CDR1 is LNHNV, CDR2 YYDKDF (reference sequence). V shed 9 bases and J shed 1 base, with 6 bases lying between them. This CDR3 region has 11 residues. The CDR3 DNA reads TGTGCCACTAGAGAGAACACTGAAGCTTTCTTT. Encoded protein: CATRENTEAFF.

This clonotype was seen more than once but under ten times. The V call is TRBV7-9, the J call TRBJ2-4, with D hard to call. The DNA end is a closer match to TRBJ2-5, so the J assignment may be wrong. This CDR3 contains 14 residues. Germline lookup yields CDR1 SEHNR and CDR2 FQNEAQ (reference sequence). In DNA form, the CDR3 reads TGTGCCAGCAGCCACCGATCCCGGGCAGAGACCCAGTACTTC. This sequence encodes CASSHRSRAETQYF.

Worth noting for this clonotype: The junction departs from germline at one end; a sequencing error may be responsible. V usage is TRBV25-1 and J usage is TRBJ1-2; D ambiguous. Germline V lookup: CDR1 MGHDK, CDR2 SYGVNS. The CDR3 runs to 14 residues. This chain's CDR3 is CACSGGPTNYGYTF. CDR3 coding DNA: TGTGCCTGCAGTGGCGGTCCTACCAACTATGGCTACACCTTC.

The gene calls are TRBV27 and TRBJ1-5; no clear D. In germline, CDR1 is MNHEY, CDR2 SMNVEV (reference sequence). This CDR3 contains 14 residues. V was pared by 4 bases and J by 3 bases, with 10 bases between. This CDR3 is CASSYGGVNQPQHF. As DNA, the CDR3 is TGTGCCAGCAGTTACGGTGGGGTCAATCAGCCCCAGCATTTT.

In its sample, this clonotype was seen a few times. The gene calls are TRBV15 and TRBJ2-7, with a tentative D call TRBD2 (6 bases). The V and J ends lost 3 bases and 2 bases respectively, with 17 bases between them. Germline V gives CDR1 LNHNV, CDR2 YYDKDF (reference sequence). The CDR3 extends over 16 amino acids. The CDR3: CATSRDGSIGAYEQYF. For the CDR3, the DNA is TGTGCCACCAGCAGGGACGGGAGTATAGGCGCCTACGAGCAGTACTTC. The variable domain in full, with the rest retrieved from reference TRBV15 and TRBJ2-7, is DAMVIQNPRYQVTQFGKPVTLSCSQTLNHNVMYWYQQKSSQAPKLLFHYYDKDFNNEADTPDNFQSRRPNTSFCFLDIRSPGLGDTAMYLCATSRDGSIGAYEQYFGPGTRLTVT.

This clonotype was picked up a small number of times. The chain links TRBV20-1 to TRBJ1-4; weak D call: TRBD1 (5 bases). The CDR3 runs to 13 residues. Germline V gene sequence: CDR1 DFQATT, CDR2 SNEGSKA (reference sequence). The V end lost 6 bases, the J end lost 8 bases, and 16 bases lay between the germline ends. The CDR3 reads CSARVRRDEKLFF. The CDR3 region has the DNA TGCAGTGCCAGGGTTAGACGGGACGAAAAACTGTTTTTT.

The J gene is TRBJ2-5, the V gene TRBV5-6, with D possibly matching TRBD2 (5 bases). The DNA end lines up better with TRBJ2-7; the J call may be wrong. Per germline, CDR1 SGHDT and CDR2 YYEEEE. The CDR3 is 13 amino acids. CDR3 bases: TGTGCCAGCAGCTTGCCGGGGAGCAGCGAGCAGTACTTC. Its translation: CASSLPGSSEQYF.

This clonotype turned up a few times. The gene calls are TRBV20-1 and TRBJ2-7, with 8 nucleotides matching TRBD1. CDR1 and CDR2 (germline): DFQATT, SNEGSKA (reference sequence). The junction had 14 bases not matched to a gene; V was cut back by 3 bases and J by 4 bases. The CDR3 is 16 amino acids. The CDR3 region is CSASPSLITGGYEQYF. DNA of the CDR3: TGCAGTGCTAGCCCCTCCCTGATTACAGGGGGATACGAGCAGTACTTC.

The chain combines TRBV15 with TRBJ2-1; D might be TRBD2 (5 bases). The CDR3 is made up of 14 amino acids. V was clipped by 3 bases and J by 6 bases, with 12 bases between them. Germline V lookup: CDR1 LNHNV, CDR2 YYDKDF (reference sequence). In nucleotides, the CDR3 is TGTGCCACCAGCAGGGCTGAAGGGAGCAATGAGCAGTTCTTC. It encodes CATSRAEGSNEQFF.

This chain joins TRBV20-1 and TRBJ2-3, with no clear D. The CDR3 has 13 amino acids. V was trimmed by 3 bases and J by 5 bases, leaving 12 bases between them. CDR1 is DFQATT, CDR2 SNEGSKA, per germline (reference sequence). CDR3 DNA sequence: TGCAGTGCTAGCGTCACGAGTAAAGATACGCAGTATTTT. This codes for CSASVTSKDTQYF.